The entry that follows covers one T cell receptor (beta chain) sequence. Antigen specificity is unknown. CDR1 is LGHNA and CDR2 is YSLEER in the germline V gene. Deletions cut 1 base from V and 5 bases from J, with 6 bases between. The CDR3 spans 13 residues. Profiling relied on immunoSEQ multiplex PCR, and the TCRdb table lists in-frame clones only, not all of them. The table lists 45,000 to 55,000 clones, 80% to 90% of them singletons. The data were taken from a study of radiotherapy plus CTLA-4 blockade in lung cancer. CTLA-4 blockade with ipilimumab, together with focal radiation, was given to patients with chemo-refractory metastatic non-small-cell lung cancer. Regarding the study as a whole: Reportedly, early blood T cell clone dynamics best predicted response, with interferon-beta. In blood, tumor-derived TCR clones expanded after radiotherapy plus ipilimumab.

V usage is TRBV4-3 and J usage is TRBJ2-1; D is unclear. The sequence derives from a human donor with non-small cell lung cancer that progressed on radiotherapy plus ipilimumab. Some clones in this sample may be carry-over from other donors' samples. The sample consisted of peripheral blood, taken from a patient treated with radiotherapy plus ipilimumab. CDR3: CASSQGLNNEQFF. In DNA form, the CDR3 reads TGCGCCAGCAGCCAAGGACTTAACAATGAGCAGTTCTTC.